This T cell receptor beta chain was identified during a study of shared clonotypes between healthy human individuals. Overall study findings and caveats: Researchers found naive subsets generally carried larger estimated richness than memory subsets.

Sequencing was performed with immunoSEQ multiplex PCR; in TCRdb, only in-frame clones are kept and a portion is missing. Of approximately 1,500,000 clones detected, 95% to 99% appear once; the ten largest clones hold roughly 0.4%. Note on this clone: As yet, its antigen is unknown.

Sequences were obtained from naive CD4+ T cells sorted from blood. The subset: CD45RA+ positively selected. The TCR originated in a man between 25 and 39 years old in good health.

The CDR3 nucleotides read TGTGCCAGCCCCCCCGGCTCTTCCGGCGAGCAGTACTTC. This encodes CASPPGSSGEQYF. The chain couples TRBV25-1 to TRBJ2-7, with D unclear. In germline, CDR1 is MGHDK, CDR2 SYGVNS. With 8 bases removed from V and 6 bases from J, the gap between germline ends came to 17 bases. The CDR3 runs to 13 residues.